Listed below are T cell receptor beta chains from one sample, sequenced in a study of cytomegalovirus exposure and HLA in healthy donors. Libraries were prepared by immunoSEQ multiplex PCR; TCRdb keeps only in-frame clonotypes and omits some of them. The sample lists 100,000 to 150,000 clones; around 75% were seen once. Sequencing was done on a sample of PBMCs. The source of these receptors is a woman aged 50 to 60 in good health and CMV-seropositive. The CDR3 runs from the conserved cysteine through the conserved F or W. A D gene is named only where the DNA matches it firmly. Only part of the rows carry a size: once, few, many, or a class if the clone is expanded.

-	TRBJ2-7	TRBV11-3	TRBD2	TGTGCCAGCAGCTTATCCAGACTAGCCGCCGAGCAGTACTTC	CASSLSRLAAEQYF
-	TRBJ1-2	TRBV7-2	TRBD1	TGTGCCAGCAGCCCCATTGGGACAGGGACTGTTGGCTACACCTTC	CASSPIGTGTVGYTF
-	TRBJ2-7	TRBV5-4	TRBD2	TGTGCCAGCAGCCGCGGGGGGGCCATCTACGAGCAGTACTTC	CASSRGGAIYEQYF
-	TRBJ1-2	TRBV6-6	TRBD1	TGTGCCACCACCCCCAGGGGGCCAGGGGGCTACACCTTC	CATTPRGPGGYTF
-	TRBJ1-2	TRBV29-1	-	TGCAGCGTTGGTCGCGGTTACTATGGCTACACCTTC	CSVGRGYYGYTF
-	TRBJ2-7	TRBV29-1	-	TGCAGCGTTGGAGCGACTTCCTACGAGCAGTACTTC	CSVGATSYEQYF
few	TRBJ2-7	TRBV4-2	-	TGTGCCAGCAGCCCCCCAGGAAGGGGCCAGGTGGACGAGCAGTACTTC	CASSPPGRGQVDEQYF
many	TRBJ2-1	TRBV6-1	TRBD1	TGTGCCAGCAGGGAACCGGGACAGGGCTACAATGAGCAGTTCTTC	CASREPGQGYNEQFF
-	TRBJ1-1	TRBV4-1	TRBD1	TGCGCCAGCACTCTCGACAGGGGACGCACTGAAGCTTTCTTT	CASTLDRGRTEAFF
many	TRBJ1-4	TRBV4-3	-	TGCGCCAGCAGCCAAGATCACAGTGAAAAACTGTTTTTT	CASSQDHSEKLFF
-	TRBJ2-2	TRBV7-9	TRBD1	TGTGCCAGCAGCACCCCGGTAGTGTTTACAGGGGATACCGGGGAGCTGTTTTTT	CASSTPVVFTGDTGELFF
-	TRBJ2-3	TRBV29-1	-	TGCAGCGTTGCCCATCAGGGGGGAGGAGATACGCAGTATTTT	CSVAHQGGGDTQYF
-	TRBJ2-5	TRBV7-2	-	TGTGCCAGCAGCCTCCCGACAGACCAAGAGACCCAGTACTTC	CASSLPTDQETQYF
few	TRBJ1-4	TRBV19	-	TGTGCCAGTAGTTCCAACGGGGGTGATGAAAAACTGTTTTTT	CASSSNGGDEKLFF
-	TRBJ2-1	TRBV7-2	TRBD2	TGTGCCAGCAGCAAGACTAGCATCAATGAGCAGTTCTTC	CASSKTSINEQFF
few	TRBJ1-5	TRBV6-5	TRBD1	TGTGCCAGCAGCTTGACAGGGGCGTCAAATCAGCCCCAGCATTTT	CASSLTGASNQPQHF
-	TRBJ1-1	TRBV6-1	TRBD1	TGTGCCAGCAATATACAGGGGGGGAACACTGAAGCTTTCTTT	CASNIQGGNTEAFF
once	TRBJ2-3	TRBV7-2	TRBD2	TGTGCCAGCAGCTTAGTAGCGGGGCAAGATACGCAGTATTTT	CASSLVAGQDTQYF
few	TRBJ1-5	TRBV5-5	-	TGTGCCAGCAGCTTGGCCAGGATCAAACAGGGTGGACAGCCCCAGCATTTT	CASSLARIKQGGQPQHF
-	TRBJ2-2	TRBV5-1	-	TGCGCCAGCGGGTCCGGGACAATGAACACCGGGGAGCTGTTTTTT	CASGSGTMNTGELFF